The T cell receptor (beta chain) under discussion was sequenced for a study of T-cell memory formation after mild COVID-19. Study-level information: Largely, the TCR clusters proved donor specific.

One entry per CDR3 protein, called by TCRdb with MiXCR from the 5' RACE reads. This table holds about 360,000 distinct CDR3 sequences, 10% to 15% found once. The CDR3 covers 15 residues. With 2 bases removed from V and 5 bases from J, the gap between germline ends came to 10 bases. In germline, CDR1 is SEHNR, CDR2 FQNEAQ (reference sequence). The clonotype comes from a man younger than 35 who had mild COVID-19 (a few samples of this study predate the infection). Cell type and time point are not known. Sequencing was performed on PBMCs or a T cell subset sorted from them (not recorded which). The rearrangement joins TRBV7-9 to TRBJ1-6; TRBD1 might be the D (5 bases). The DNA of the CDR3 is TGTGCCAGCAGCTTATCCGGGGGTAATAATTCACCCCTCCACTTT. This gives the protein CASSLSGGNNSPLHF. Looking up the rest from reference TRBV7-9 and TRBJ1-6 gives the full variable domain: DTGVSQNPRHKITKRGQNVTFRCDPISEHNRLYWYRQTLGQGPEFLTYFQNEAQLEKSRLLSDRFSAERPKGSFSTLEIQRTEQGDSAMYLCASSLSGGNNSPLHFGNGTRLTVT.